This TCR beta chain emerged from a study of T cell responses to AZD1222 COVID-19 vaccine. The CDR3 has 14 amino acids. J lost 5 bases, V lost 6 bases, and 4 bases had no gene match. Germline lookup yields CDR1 MDHEN and CDR2 SYDVKM. Regarding this clone: Antigen: not known.

Whole-study findings and limits: Rises in breadth and depth of Spike-specific TCRs came after two AZD1222 doses. The study reported that nearly half of spike-specific TCRs target unmutated variant regions. Dominant at 160-218 and 743-854, vaccine-associated CD4 TCRs also spanned spike.

The repertoire was sequenced with immunoSEQ multiplex PCR; TCRdb's copy has only in-frame clones and lacks some. The repertoire has over 70,000 clones, over 60% of them found once; the top ten carry 27%. This material consisted of peripheral blood, taken 28 days after the second dose of the MenACWY control vaccine. The rearrangement joins TRBV28 to TRBJ1-4; TRBD1 matches at 9 bases. The clonotype comes from an adult who received the MenACWY meningococcal vaccine as a control. CDR3 bases: TGTGCCAGCAGCGGGACAGGGCAAAATGAAAAACTGTTTTTT. This codes for CASSGTGQNEKLFF.